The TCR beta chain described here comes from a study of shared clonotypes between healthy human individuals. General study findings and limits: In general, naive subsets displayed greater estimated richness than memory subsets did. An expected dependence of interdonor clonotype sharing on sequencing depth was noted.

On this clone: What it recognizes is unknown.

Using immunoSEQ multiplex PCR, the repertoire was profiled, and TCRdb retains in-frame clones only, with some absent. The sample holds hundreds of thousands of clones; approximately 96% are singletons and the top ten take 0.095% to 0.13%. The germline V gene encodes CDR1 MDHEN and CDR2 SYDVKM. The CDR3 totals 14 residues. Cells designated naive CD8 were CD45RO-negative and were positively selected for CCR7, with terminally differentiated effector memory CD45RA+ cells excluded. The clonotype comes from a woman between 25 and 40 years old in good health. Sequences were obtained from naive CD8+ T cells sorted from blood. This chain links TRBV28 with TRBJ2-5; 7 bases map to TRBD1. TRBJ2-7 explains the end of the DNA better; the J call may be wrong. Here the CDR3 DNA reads TGTGCCAGCAGCCCTTGGACAGGTAATTACGAGCAGTACTTC. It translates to CASSPWTGNYEQYF.